This T cell receptor beta chain originates from a study of T cells after posttransplantation cyclophosphamide. Study-wide findings and caveats: Blood and skin or GI T cell repertoires showed limited TRB overlap.

This clone was observed at least ten times. As yet, its antigen is unknown. Different DNA sequences within this sample yield the same CDR3. Assay used: immunoSEQ multiplex PCR; TCRdb lists only in-frame clones, some missing. The sample gives over 20,000 clones, none seen only once, and the top ten clones hold 1.5%. With V trimmed by 4 bases and J by 3 bases, 24 bases remained unmatched. Germline CDR1 is SGHRS and CDR2 is YFSETQ. CDR3 length equals 21 residues. The TCR comes from a man in his fifties or sixties in good health, CMV-negative, and a related stem cell transplant donor. Input material: PBMCs. The chain couples TRBV5-1 to TRBJ2-3; 9 nucleotides line up with TRBD2. Here the CDR3 DNA reads TGCGCCAGCAGCCCCCACCGTGGCGGACTTGCGGGGGGGCCGAGGACAGATACGCAGTATTTT. Protein product: CASSPHRGGLAGGPRTDTQYF.